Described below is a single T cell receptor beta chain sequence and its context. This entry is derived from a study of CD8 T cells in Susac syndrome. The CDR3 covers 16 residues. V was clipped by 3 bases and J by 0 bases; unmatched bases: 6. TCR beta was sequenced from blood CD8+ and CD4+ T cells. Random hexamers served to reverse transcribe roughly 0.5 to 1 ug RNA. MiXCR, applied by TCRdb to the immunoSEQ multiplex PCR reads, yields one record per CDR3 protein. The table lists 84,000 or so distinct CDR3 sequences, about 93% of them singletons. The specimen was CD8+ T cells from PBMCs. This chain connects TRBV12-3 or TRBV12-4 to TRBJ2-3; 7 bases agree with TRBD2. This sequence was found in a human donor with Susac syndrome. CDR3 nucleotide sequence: TGTGCCAGCAGTTTTTGGGACTACCGTAGCACAGATACGCAGTATTTT. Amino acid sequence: CASSFWDYRSTDTQYF.